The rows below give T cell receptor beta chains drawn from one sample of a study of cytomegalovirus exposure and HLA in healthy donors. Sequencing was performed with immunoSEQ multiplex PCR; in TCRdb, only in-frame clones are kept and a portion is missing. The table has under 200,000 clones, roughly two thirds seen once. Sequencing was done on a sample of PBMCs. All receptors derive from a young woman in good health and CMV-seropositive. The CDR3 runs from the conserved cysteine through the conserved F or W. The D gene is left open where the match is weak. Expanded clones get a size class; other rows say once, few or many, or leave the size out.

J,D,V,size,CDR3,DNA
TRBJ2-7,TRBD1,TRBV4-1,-,CASSPRQGPYEQYF,TGCGCCAGCAGCCCGCGACAGGGCCCGTACGAGCAGTACTTC
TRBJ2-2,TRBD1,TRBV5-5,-,CASSLAPGGMNTGELFF,TGTGCCAGCAGCTTGGCTCCAGGGGGAATGAACACCGGGGAGCTGTTTTTT
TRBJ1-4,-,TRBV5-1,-,CASSWGVPGGEKLFF,TGCGCCAGCAGCTGGGGGGTTCCCGGCGGTGAAAAACTGTTTTTT
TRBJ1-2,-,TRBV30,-,CAWKQRQAIGYGYTF,TGTGCCTGGAAACAACGACAGGCGATTGGGTATGGCTACACCTTC
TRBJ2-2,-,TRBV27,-,CASSPGLNTGELFF,TGTGCCAGCAGTCCGGGACTGAACACCGGGGAGCTGTTTTTT
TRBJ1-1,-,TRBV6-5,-,CASKEGGMNTEAFF,TGTGCCAGCAAAGAGGGGGGGATGAACACTGAAGCTTTCTTT
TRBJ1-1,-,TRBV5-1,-,CASSLGEVMNTEAFF,TGCGCCAGCAGCTTGGGGGAGGTTATGAACACTGAAGCTTTCTTT
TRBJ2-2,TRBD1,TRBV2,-,CASSDPGQANTGELFF,TGTGCCAGCAGTGACCCGGGACAGGCAAACACCGGGGAGCTGTTTTTT
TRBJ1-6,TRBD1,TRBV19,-,CASSSVRTGKKNSPLHF,TGTGCCAGTAGTTCCGTGAGGACAGGGAAAAAGAATTCACCCCTCCACTTT
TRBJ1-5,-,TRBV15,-,CATSESGGTVIRDQPQHF,TGTGCCACCAGCGAGTCGGGGGGCACGGTCATTAGAGATCAGCCCCAGCATTTT
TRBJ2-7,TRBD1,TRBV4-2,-,CASSQWGTGGGEQYF,TGTGCCAGCAGCCAATGGGGGACAGGGGGCGGCGAGCAGTACTTC
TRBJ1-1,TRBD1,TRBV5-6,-,CASSFRQGAFRTEAFF,TGTGCCAGCAGCTTCAGACAGGGGGCTTTTAGGACTGAAGCTTTCTTT
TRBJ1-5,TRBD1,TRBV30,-,CAGQGDSNQPQHF,TGTGCCGGACAGGGGGATAGCAATCAGCCCCAGCATTTT
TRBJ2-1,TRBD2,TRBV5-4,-,CASSHLIAGGFYNEQFF,TGTGCCAGCAGCCACCTGATAGCGGGGGGCTTCTACAATGAGCAGTTCTTC
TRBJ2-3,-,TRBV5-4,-,CASSDKGGAGTDTQYF,TGTGCCAGCAGCGACAAAGGAGGGGCTGGGACAGATACGCAGTATTTT
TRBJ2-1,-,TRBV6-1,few,CASSEASTGSSQQFF,TGTGCCAGCAGTGAAGCGTCAACGGGATCGAGTCAGCAGTTCTTC
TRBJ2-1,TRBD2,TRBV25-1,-,CASTSGGAYNEQFF,TGTGCCAGCACTAGCGGGGGGGCCTACAATGAGCAGTTCTTC
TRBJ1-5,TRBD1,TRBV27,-,CASSSGGFNQPQHF,TGTGCCAGCAGTTCAGGGGGATTCAATCAGCCCCAGCATTTT
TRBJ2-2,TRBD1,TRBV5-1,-,CASSFQDRDTGELFF,TGCGCCAGCAGCTTCCAAGACAGGGACACCGGGGAGCTGTTTTTT
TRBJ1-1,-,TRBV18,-,CASSPEILRNTEAFF,TGTGCCAGCTCACCGGAGATACTGAGGAACACTGAAGCTTTCTTT
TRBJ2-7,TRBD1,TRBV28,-,CASRSSAGGRYEQYF,TGTGCCAGCAGGTCCTCGGCAGGGGGACGTTACGAGCAGTACTTC
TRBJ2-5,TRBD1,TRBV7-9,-,CASSLGGQGFQTQYF,TGTGCCAGCAGCTTAGGCGGACAGGGGTTTCAGACCCAGTACTTC
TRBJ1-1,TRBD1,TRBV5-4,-,CASSPVGGATEAFF,TGTGCCAGCAGCCCCGTAGGGGGCGCGACTGAAGCTTTCTTT
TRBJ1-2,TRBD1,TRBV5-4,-,CASSIAQGIIGGYTF,TGTGCCAGCAGCATAGCACAGGGGATAATTGGTGGCTACACCTTC
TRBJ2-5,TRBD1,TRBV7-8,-,CASSKDRYQGTQYF,TGTGCCAGCAGCAAGGACAGGTACCAAGGGACCCAGTACTTC
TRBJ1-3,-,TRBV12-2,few,CASRLEGTGGWRNTIYF,TGTGCAAGTCGCTTAGAAGGGACAGGCGGTTGGAGAAACACCATATATTTT
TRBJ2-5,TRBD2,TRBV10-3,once,CAISESILGGGQETQYF,TGTGCCATCAGTGAGTCGATCTTGGGGGGGGGCCAAGAGACCCAGTACTTC
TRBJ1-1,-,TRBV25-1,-,CASSDQARAFF,TGTGCCAGCAGTGATCAGGCCCGGGCTTTCTTT
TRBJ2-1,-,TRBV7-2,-,CASSTGYTYNEQFF,TGTGCCAGCAGCACAGGGTATACCTACAATGAGCAGTTCTTC
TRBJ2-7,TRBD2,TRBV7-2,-,CASSPTSGGHYEQYF,TGTGCCAGCAGCCCCACCAGCGGGGGTCACTACGAGCAGTACTTC
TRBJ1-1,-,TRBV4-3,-,CASSLGEGTEAFF,TGCGCCAGCAGCCTCGGGGAGGGCACTGAAGCTTTCTTT
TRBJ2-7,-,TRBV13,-,CASSFEGYEQYF,TGTGCCAGCAGCTTCGAGGGCTACGAGCAGTACTTC
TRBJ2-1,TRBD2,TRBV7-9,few,CASSIGGARNEQFF,TGTGCCAGCAGCATCGGGGGGGCCCGCAATGAGCAGTTCTTC
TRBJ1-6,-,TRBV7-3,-,CASSLNRLGDSPLHF,TGTGCCAGCAGCTTAAACAGGCTAGGCGATTCACCCCTCCACTTT
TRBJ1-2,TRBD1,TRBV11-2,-,CASSLGGGTGYYTF,TGTGCCAGCAGCTTAGGGGGCGGGACAGGGTACTACACCTTC
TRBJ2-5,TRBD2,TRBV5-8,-,CASSLELREKETQYF,TGTGCCAGCAGCTTGGAGTTGCGGGAGAAAGAGACCCAGTACTTC
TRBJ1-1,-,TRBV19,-,CASILEGNTEAFF,TGTGCCAGTATCCTGGAGGGGAACACTGAAGCTTTCTTT
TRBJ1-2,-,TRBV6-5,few,CASSRDSGGYTF,TGTGCCAGCAGTCGGGACTCAGGTGGCTACACCTTC
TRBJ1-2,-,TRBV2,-,CASNPYEEPANYGYTF,TGTGCCAGCAACCCCTATGAGGAGCCAGCTAACTATGGCTACACCTTC
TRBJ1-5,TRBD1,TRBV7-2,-,CASSLVGTGANQPQHF,TGTGCCAGCAGCTTAGTGGGGACAGGAGCCAATCAGCCCCAGCATTTT
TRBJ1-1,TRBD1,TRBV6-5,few,CASTGTGASLTRAFF,TGTGCCAGTACCGGGACAGGGGCGAGTCTGACGAGAGCTTTCTTT
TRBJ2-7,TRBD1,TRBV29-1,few,CSTLDRGVEQYF,TGCAGCACACTCGACAGGGGCGTCGAGCAGTACTTC
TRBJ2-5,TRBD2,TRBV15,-,CATSSPSGAGEQYF,TGTGCCACCAGCAGCCCTAGCGGGGCGGGAGAGCAGTACTTC
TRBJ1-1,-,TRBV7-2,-,CASSLAGQAEAFF,TGTGCCAGCAGCTTAGCGGGGCAGGCCGAAGCTTTCTTT
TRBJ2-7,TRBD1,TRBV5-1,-,CASSLRDRAYEQYF,TGCGCCAGCAGCCTCCGGGACAGGGCCTACGAGCAGTACTTC
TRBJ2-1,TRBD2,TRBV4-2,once,CASSPRRTRRDEQFF,TGTGCCAGCAGCCCCCGCCGGACTAGGCGCGATGAGCAGTTCTTC
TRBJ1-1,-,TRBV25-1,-,CASSDGGGEGTEAFF,TGTGCCAGCAGTGACGGGGGTGGGGAGGGCACTGAAGCTTTCTTT
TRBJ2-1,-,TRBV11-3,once,CASSFRVYNEQFF,TGTGCCAGCAGCTTCCGGGTCTACAATGAGCAGTTCTTC
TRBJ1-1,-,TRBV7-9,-,CASSPVSEAFF,TGTGCCAGCAGCCCCGTGTCTGAAGCTTTCTTT
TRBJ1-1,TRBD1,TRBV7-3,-,CASSLRTGYGAFF,TGTGCCAGCAGCCTCCGGACAGGCTATGGAGCTTTCTTT
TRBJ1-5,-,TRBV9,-,CASSAVEADNQPQHF,TGTGCCAGCAGCGCCGTTGAGGCAGACAATCAGCCCCAGCATTTT
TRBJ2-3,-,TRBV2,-,CASSQSSGTDTQYF,TGTGCCAGCAGTCAAAGCTCTGGCACAGATACGCAGTATTTT
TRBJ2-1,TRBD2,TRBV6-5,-,CASRRGGGNEQFF,TGTGCCAGCAGGCGGGGGGGAGGCAATGAGCAGTTCTTC
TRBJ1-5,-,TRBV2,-,CASREISGQPQHF,TGTGCCAGCAGGGAGATCTCCGGTCAGCCCCAGCATTTT
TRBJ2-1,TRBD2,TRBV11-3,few,CASRLAGDSSYNEQFF,TGTGCCAGCAGGTTAGCGGGGGATAGCTCCTACAATGAGCAGTTCTTC
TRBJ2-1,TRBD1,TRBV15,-,CATSSRGRGDEQFF,TGTGCCACCAGCTCAAGGGGGCGAGGCGATGAGCAGTTCTTC
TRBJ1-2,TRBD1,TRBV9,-,CASSLQGAAGYTF,TGTGCCAGCAGCCTGCAGGGGGCGGCTGGCTACACCTTC
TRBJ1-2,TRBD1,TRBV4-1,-,CASSSDRGYGYTF,TGCGCCAGCAGCTCCGACAGGGGCTATGGCTACACCTTC
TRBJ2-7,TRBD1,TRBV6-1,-,CASSGPRQGNYEQYF,TGTGCCAGCAGTGGCCCGCGACAGGGAAACTACGAGCAGTACTTC
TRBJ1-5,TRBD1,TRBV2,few,CASGGQSNQPQHF,TGTGCCAGCGGGGGACAGAGCAATCAGCCCCAGCATTTT